Listed below are T cell receptor beta chains from one sample, sequenced in a study of T cell changes during pregnancy in multiple sclerosis. Profiling relied on immunoSEQ multiplex PCR, and the TCRdb table lists in-frame clones only, not all of them. The data hold 55,000 to 80,000 clones, with roughly 90% observed a single time. The material sequenced was peripheral blood, taken after pregnancy. These receptors all come from a female donor in good health, enrolled as a control in a pregnancy study. Both conserved end residues are part of each CDR3. A D gene is named only where the DNA matches it firmly. Size is omitted from some rows. Given values are once, few, many or a class for expanded clones.

d_gene,v_gene,j_gene,abundance,CDR3aa,CDR3nt
TRBD2,TRBV16,TRBJ2-1,.,CASSRQRGLAENEQFF,TGTGCCAGCAGCAGACAGCGGGGACTAGCGGAAAATGAGCAGTTCTTC
TRBD1,TRBV19,TRBJ1-2,.,CASHGQGAPGYTF,TGTGCCAGTCACGGACAGGGGGCGCCTGGCTACACCTTC
.,TRBV29-1,TRBJ2-3,.,CSVATSQESPQYF,TGCAGCGTCGCAACTTCCCAAGAATCCCCGCAGTATTTT
.,TRBV5-5,TRBJ1-1,.,CASSSSLMNTEAFF,TGTGCCAGCAGCTCGTCCCTAATGAACACTGAAGCTTTCTTT
TRBD1,TRBV6-6,TRBJ1-2,.,CASSYRDRDGYTF,TGTGCCAGCAGTTACCGGGACAGGGATGGCTACACCTTC
TRBD2,TRBV7-2,TRBJ2-7,.,CASSLSPSGGAFEQYF,TGTGCCAGCAGCTTATCTCCTAGCGGGGGGGCCTTTGAGCAGTACTTC
TRBD2,TRBV11-3,TRBJ2-3,.,CASSSGRGHTDTQYF,TGTGCCAGCAGCTCAGGGAGGGGCCACACAGATACGCAGTATTTT
TRBD1,TRBV10-2,TRBJ2-6,.,CASTVVWDRKSSGANVLTF,TGCGCCAGCACTGTCGTATGGGACAGAAAGTCGTCTGGGGCCAACGTCCTGACTTTC
.,TRBV27,TRBJ1-5,.,CASSSVGGINQPQHF,TGTGCCAGCAGTTCGGTGGGAGGAATCAATCAGCCCCAGCATTTT
.,TRBV10-3,TRBJ1-4,once,CAISDPRGEKLFF,TGTGCCATCAGTGACCCCAGAGGTGAAAAACTGTTTTTT
TRBD2,TRBV5-5,TRBJ2-7,.,CASSWRGDRSYEQYF,TGTGCCAGCAGCTGGCGGGGGGACCGCTCCTACGAGCAGTACTTC
.,TRBV15,TRBJ2-3,.,CATSRAGTSTDTQYF,TGTGCCACCAGCAGAGCCGGGACTAGCACAGATACGCAGTATTTT
TRBD1,TRBV7-9,TRBJ2-2,.,CATLDGTGGAGELFF,TGTGCCACGCTGGATGGGACAGGGGGGGCCGGGGAGCTGTTTTTT
.,TRBV19,TRBJ2-7,.,CASSTGGTYEQYF,TGTGCCAGTAGTACAGGGGGGACCTACGAGCAGTACTTC
TRBD1,TRBV5-4,TRBJ2-7,.,CASSARGTGLSEQYF,TGTGCCAGCAGCGCCCGGGGGACAGGGTTGAGCGAGCAGTACTTC
.,TRBV14,TRBJ1-1,.,CASSQGALNKAFF,TGTGCCAGCAGCCAGGGGGCATTAAATAAAGCTTTCTTT
.,TRBV2,TRBJ1-4,.,CASRRQATNEKLFF,TGTGCCAGCAGGCGACAGGCAACTAATGAAAAACTGTTTTTT
.,TRBV18,TRBJ1-5,.,CASSRDLSNQPQHF,TGTGCCAGCTCTCGGGATCTTAGCAATCAGCCCCAGCATTTT
.,TRBV19,TRBJ2-7,.,CASSIAQGSHEQYF,TGTGCCAGTAGTATAGCACAGGGCTCCCACGAGCAGTACTTC
TRBD1,TRBV5-6,TRBJ1-2,.,CASSPLGQGDGYTF,TGTGCCAGCAGCCCCCTAGGACAGGGAGACGGCTACACCTTC
.,TRBV6-1,TRBJ1-5,.,CASSERVRWGSNQPQHF,TGTGCCAGCAGTGAGAGGGTCAGGTGGGGAAGCAATCAGCCCCAGCATTTT
TRBD1,TRBV9,TRBJ2-6,.,CASSVDQGARLLTF,TGTGCCAGCAGCGTAGACCAGGGGGCTCGCCTCCTGACTTTC
TRBD2,TRBV6-1,TRBJ2-7,.,CASRSTSGIREQYF,TGTGCCAGCAGGTCGACTAGCGGGATAAGGGAGCAGTACTTC
.,TRBV7-2,TRBJ1-6,.,CASSFQTDNSPLHF,TGTGCCAGCAGCTTCCAGACAGATAATTCACCCCTCCACTTT
TRBD1,TRBV25-1,TRBJ2-1,.,CASSKQGVMFF,TGTGCCAGCAGCAAACAGGGGGTGATGTTCTTC
.,TRBV10-1,TRBJ1-1,few,CASSESGLGTEAFF,TGCGCCAGCAGTGAGTCGGGACTCGGGACTGAAGCTTTCTTT